The 14 T cell receptor beta chains below were found in one sample sequenced in a study of identical twins. TCRdb re-derived calls from the 5' RACE reads in MiXCR, one entry per CDR3 protein. This table has around 490,000 distinct CDR3 sequences, 20% to 25% appearing once. The same data also contributed to another study, on yellow fever vaccine responses in identical twins.

The sequenced sample was CD4+ T cells sorted from blood. The origin of the receptors is a woman aged 18-29 years in good health.

This clonotype was seen only a few times. The V call is TRBV10-3, the J call TRBJ2-1, with 9 bases identical to TRBD2. The CDR3 has 14 residues. The junction had 6 bases not matched to a gene; V was cut back by 6 bases and J by 6 bases. Germline lookup yields CDR1 ENHRY and CDR2 SYGVKD. CDR3 bases: TGTGCCATCAGCCCGGGACTAGCTATCAATGAGCAGTTCTTC. It yields the protein CAISPGLAINEQFF.

The V and J genes are TRBV3-1 and TRBJ2-2, with D perhaps TRBD1 (6 bases). With 0 bases removed from V and 0 bases from J, the gap between germline ends came to 14 bases. CDR3 length: 18 amino acids. The germline CDR1 and CDR2 sequences are LGHDT and YNNKEL (reference sequence). The CDR3 loop is CASSQDQRGWPNTGELFF. CDR3 in DNA: TGTGCCAGCAGCCAAGATCAAAGGGGGTGGCCGAACACCGGGGAGCTGTTTTTT.

This clonotype was seen a handful of times. V usage is TRBV5-1 and J usage is TRBJ2-4; possibly TRBD2 for D (6 bases). The CDR3 extends over 16 amino acids. With 4 bases removed from V and 0 bases from J, the gap between germline ends came to 14 bases. Germline loops: CDR1 SGHRS, CDR2 YFSETQ. The CDR3 is CASSILPGLAKNIQYF. CDR3 coding DNA: TGCGCCAGCAGCATACTCCCGGGACTAGCCAAAAACATTCAGTACTTC.

The chain combines TRBV18 with TRBJ2-1; D may be TRBD2 (6 bases). Looked up from germline, CDR1 is KGHSH and CDR2 is LQKENI. V shed 2 bases and J shed 7 bases, with 15 bases lying between them. This CDR3 has 15 residues. CDR3 residues: CASSPKAGKHNEQFF. The CDR3 DNA sequence: TGTGCCAGCTCACCAAAGGCGGGAAAACATAATGAGCAGTTCTTC.

This rearrangement joins TRBV24-1 to TRBJ2-1; D may be TRBD1 (5 bases). V was trimmed by 9 bases and J by 5 bases, leaving 19 bases between them. This CDR3 is built from 15 residues. CDR1 KGHDR and CDR2 SFDVKD come from the germline V gene. CDR3 loop: CATRSAQANNNEQFF. In DNA form, the CDR3 reads TGTGCCACCCGGTCGGCACAGGCTAATAACAATGAGCAGTTCTTC.

The chain carries TRBV3-1 and TRBJ2-2; D possibly corresponds to TRBD1 (6 bases). The V gene lost 4 bases and the J gene lost 7 bases, with 16 bases spanning the gap. Germline V lookup: CDR1 LGHDT, CDR2 YNNKEL (reference sequence). The CDR3 is 15 amino acids. CDR3 sequence: CASSLGQNGVGELFF. The CDR3 region has the DNA TGTGCCAGCAGCCTTGGACAGAATGGGGTCGGGGAGCTGTTTTTT.

V and J are TRBV12-3 or TRBV12-4 and TRBJ2-5; weak D call: TRBD1 (5 bases). V lost 3 bases and J 6 bases, leaving 17 bases between the germline ends. The CDR3 totals 15 residues. As DNA, the CDR3 is TGTGCCAGCAGTTTCAATTTTTGGGGCCTCCAGACCCAGTACTTC. It codes for CASSFNFWGLQTQYF.

In its sample, this clonotype was seen a few times. The rearrangement joins TRBV7-9 to TRBJ2-3, with D tentatively TRBD1 or TRBD2 (6 bases each). Trimming cost V 4 bases and J 0 bases, with 17 bases left between them. There are 17 residues in the CDR3. Germline CDR1 and CDR2: SEHNR and FQNEAQ (reference sequence). CDR3 in amino acids: CASSSIGGKISTDTQYF. CDR3 DNA: TGTGCCAGCAGCTCGATAGGGGGGAAAATAAGCACAGATACGCAGTATTTT.

The gene calls are TRBV18 and TRBJ2-7; D may be TRBD2 (5 bases). Germline V CDR1 and CDR2: KGHSH, LQKENI. V was pared by 3 bases and J by 1 base, with 10 bases between. This CDR3 contains 14 residues. The CDR3 DNA is TGTGCCAGCTCACCCAACCGGGATTCCTACGAGCAGTACGTC. Translated, it gives CASSPNRDSYEQYV.

The chain employs TRBV11-2 and TRBJ2-1, with 7 bases aligning to TRBD1. The CDR3 runs 14 residues. V shed 5 bases and J 6 bases; nucleotides not matched to a gene: 7. CDR1 is SGHAT, CDR2 FQNNGV, per germline. The CDR3 loop reads CASSPNWTGNEQFF. CDR3 DNA: TGTGCCAGCAGCCCGAACTGGACAGGCAATGAGCAGTTCTTC. The entire variable domain, with the rest obtained from reference TRBV11-2 and TRBJ2-1, is as follows: EAGVAQSPRYKIIEKRQSVAFWCNPISGHATLYWYQQILGQGPKLLIQFQNNGVVDDSQLPKDRFSAERLKGVDSTLKIQPAKLEDSAVYLCASSPNWTGNEQFFGPGTRLTVL.

This clonotype was counted between two and nine times. The rearrangement uses TRBV25-1 and TRBJ1-4; D might be TRBD1 (5 bases). Germline CDR1 and CDR2: MGHDK and SYGVNS. Trimming took 4 bases from V and 6 from J, leaving 15 bases between them. This CDR3 region has 15 residues. This chain's CDR3 is CASSARGEPHEKLFF. In DNA form, the CDR3 reads TGTGCCAGCAGTGCCCGAGGGGAGCCTCATGAAAAACTGTTTTTT.

This clonotype was seen a handful of times. The gene calls are TRBV4-1 and TRBJ1-1; D unclear. CDR1 and CDR2 from the germline V gene are MGHRA and YSYEKL. This CDR3 has 16 residues. The germline V and J ends were trimmed by 0 bases and 4 bases, with 15 bases remaining between them. This CDR3 reads CASSQEEVWRVTEAFF. The CDR3 region has the DNA TGCGCCAGCAGCCAAGAGGAAGTATGGAGGGTCACTGAAGCTTTCTTT.

This chain links TRBV5-1 with TRBJ1-1; D ambiguous. Per the germline V gene, CDR1 is SGHRS and CDR2 is YFSETQ. This CDR3 comprises 15 residues. V gave up 4 bases and J gave up 0 bases, with 13 bases separating them. CDR3: CASSLTGFLNTEAFF. CDR3 bases: TGCGCCAGCAGCCTGACGGGATTTTTGAACACTGAAGCTTTCTTT.

This clonotype has just a few counts. The V call is TRBV5-1, the J call TRBJ1-2; D uncertain. Germline-derived CDR1 and CDR2 are SGHRS and YFSETQ. Trimming cost V 2 bases and J 0 bases, with 5 bases left between them. The CDR3 has 13 residues. The CDR3 region is CASSFFSNYGYTF. The CDR3 nucleotides read TGCGCCAGCAGCTTTTTTTCTAACTATGGCTACACCTTC.